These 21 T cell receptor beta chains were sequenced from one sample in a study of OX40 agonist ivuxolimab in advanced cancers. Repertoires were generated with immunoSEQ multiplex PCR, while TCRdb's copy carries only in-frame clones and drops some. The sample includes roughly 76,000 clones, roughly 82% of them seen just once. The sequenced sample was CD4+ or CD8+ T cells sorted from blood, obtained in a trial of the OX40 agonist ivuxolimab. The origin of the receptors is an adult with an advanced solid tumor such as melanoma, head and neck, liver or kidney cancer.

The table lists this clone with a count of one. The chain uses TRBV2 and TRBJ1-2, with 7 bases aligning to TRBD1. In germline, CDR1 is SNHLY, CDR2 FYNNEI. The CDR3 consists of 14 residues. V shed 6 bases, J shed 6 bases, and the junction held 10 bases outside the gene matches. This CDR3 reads CASSPRTGGDGYTF. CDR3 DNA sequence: TGTGCCAGCAGCCCCAGGACAGGAGGGGATGGCTACACCTTC.

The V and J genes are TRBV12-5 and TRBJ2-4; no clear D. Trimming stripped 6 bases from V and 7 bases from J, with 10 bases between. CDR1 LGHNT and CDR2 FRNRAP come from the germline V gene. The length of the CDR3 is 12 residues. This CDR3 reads CASGGPANIQYF. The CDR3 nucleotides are TGTGCTAGTGGCGGCCCCGCGAACATTCAGTACTTC.

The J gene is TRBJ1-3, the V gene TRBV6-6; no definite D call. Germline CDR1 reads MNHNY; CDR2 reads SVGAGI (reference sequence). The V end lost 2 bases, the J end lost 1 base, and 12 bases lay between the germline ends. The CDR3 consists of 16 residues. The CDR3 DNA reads TGTGCCAGCAGTTACGGGGTGGAACTGTCTGGAAACACCATATATTTT. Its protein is CASSYGVELSGNTIYF.

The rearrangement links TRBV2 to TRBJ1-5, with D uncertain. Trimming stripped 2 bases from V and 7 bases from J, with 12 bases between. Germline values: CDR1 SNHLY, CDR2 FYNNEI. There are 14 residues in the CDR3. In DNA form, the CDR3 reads TGTGCCAGCAGTGAAAGGACCCTCGAACAGCCCCAGCATTTT. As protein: CASSERTLEQPQHF.

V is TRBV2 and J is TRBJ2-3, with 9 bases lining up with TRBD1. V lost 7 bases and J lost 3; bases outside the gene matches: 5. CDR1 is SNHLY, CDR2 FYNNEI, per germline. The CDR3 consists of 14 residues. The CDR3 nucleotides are TGTGCCAGCAAGGCACAGGGGGCTACAGATACGCAGTATTTT. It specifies CASKAQGATDTQYF.

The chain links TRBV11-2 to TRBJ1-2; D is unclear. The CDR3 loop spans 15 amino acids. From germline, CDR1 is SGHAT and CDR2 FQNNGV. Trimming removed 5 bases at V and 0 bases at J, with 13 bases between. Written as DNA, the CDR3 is TGTGCCAGCAGCGGAGGTGGCTCCTCTAACTATGGCTACACCTTC. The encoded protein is CASSGGGSSNYGYTF.

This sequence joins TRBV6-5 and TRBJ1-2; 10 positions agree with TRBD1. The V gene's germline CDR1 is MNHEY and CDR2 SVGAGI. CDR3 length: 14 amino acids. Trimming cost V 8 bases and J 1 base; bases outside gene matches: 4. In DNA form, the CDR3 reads TGTGCCAGCGGAAGGACAGGGGGTAACTATGGCTACACCTTC. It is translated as CASGRTGGNYGYTF.

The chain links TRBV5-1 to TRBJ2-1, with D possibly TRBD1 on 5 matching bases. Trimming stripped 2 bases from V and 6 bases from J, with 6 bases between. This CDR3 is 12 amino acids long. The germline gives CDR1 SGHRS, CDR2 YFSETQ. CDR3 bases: TGCGCCAGCAGCTTTAGGGGCAATGAGCAGTTCTTC. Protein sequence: CASSFRGNEQFF.

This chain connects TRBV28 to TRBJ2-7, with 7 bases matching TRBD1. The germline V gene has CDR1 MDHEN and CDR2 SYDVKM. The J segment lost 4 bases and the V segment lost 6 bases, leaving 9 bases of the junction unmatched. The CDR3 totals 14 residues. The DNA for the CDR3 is TGTGCCAGCAGCCAACCCGGGACAGCTTACGAGCAGTACTTC. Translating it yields CASSQPGTAYEQYF.

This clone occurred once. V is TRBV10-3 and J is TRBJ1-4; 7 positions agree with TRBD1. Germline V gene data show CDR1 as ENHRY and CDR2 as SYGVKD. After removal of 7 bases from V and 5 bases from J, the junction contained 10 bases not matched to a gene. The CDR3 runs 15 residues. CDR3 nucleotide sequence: TGTGCCATCAAGGGAGAGAGGACAGGAAATGAAAAACTGTTTTTT. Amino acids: CAIKGERTGNEKLFF.

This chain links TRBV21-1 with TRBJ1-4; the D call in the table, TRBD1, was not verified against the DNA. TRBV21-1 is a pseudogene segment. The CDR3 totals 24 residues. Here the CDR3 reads CASSKALRTGTYYRSRATNEKLFF. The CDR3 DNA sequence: TGTGCCAGCAGCAAAGCGCTAAGGACAGGAACCTATTACCGATCCCGAGCAACTAATGAAAAACTGTTTTTT.

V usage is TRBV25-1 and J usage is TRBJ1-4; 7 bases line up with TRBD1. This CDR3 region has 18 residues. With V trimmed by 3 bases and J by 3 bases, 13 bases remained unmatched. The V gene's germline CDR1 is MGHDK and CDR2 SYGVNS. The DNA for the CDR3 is TGTGCCAGCAGTGACCGGTACAGGGGAGTGATATCTAATGAAAAACTGTTTTTT. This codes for CASSDRYRGVISNEKLFF.

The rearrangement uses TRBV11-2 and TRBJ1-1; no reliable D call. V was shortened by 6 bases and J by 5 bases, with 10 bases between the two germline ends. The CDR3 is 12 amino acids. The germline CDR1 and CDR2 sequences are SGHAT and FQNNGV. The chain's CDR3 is CASRATGTEAFF. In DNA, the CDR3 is TGTGCCAGCAGGGCTACGGGGACTGAAGCTTTCTTT. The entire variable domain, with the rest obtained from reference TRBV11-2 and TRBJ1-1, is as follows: EAGVAQSPRYKIIEKRQSVAFWCNPISGHATLYWYQQILGQGPKLLIQFQNNGVVDDSQLPKDRFSAERLKGVDSTLKIQPAKLEDSAVYLCASRATGTEAFFGQGTRLTVV.

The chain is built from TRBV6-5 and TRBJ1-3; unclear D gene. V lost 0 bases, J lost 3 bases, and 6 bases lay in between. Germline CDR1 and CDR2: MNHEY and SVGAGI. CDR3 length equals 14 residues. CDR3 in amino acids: CASSYSRFGNTIYF. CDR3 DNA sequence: TGTGCCAGCAGTTACTCCCGTTTTGGAAACACCATATATTTT.

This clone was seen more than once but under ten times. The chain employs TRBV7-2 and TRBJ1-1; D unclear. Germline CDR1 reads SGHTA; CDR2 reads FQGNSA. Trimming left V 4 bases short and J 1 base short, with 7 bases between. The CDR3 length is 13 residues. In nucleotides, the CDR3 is TGTGCCAGCAGCTCGGTGGCGAACACTGAAGCTTTCTTT. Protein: CASSSVANTEAFF.

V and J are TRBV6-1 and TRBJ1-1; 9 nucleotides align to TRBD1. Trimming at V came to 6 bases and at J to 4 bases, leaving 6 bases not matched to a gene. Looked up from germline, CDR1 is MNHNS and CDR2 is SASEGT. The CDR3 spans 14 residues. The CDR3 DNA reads TGTGCCAGCAGCTACAGGGGGCGGGTCACTGAAGCTTTCTTT. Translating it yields CASSYRGRVTEAFF.

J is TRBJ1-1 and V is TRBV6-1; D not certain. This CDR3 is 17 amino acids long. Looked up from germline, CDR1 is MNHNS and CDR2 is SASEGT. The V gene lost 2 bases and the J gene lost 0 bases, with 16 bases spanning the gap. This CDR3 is CASSESVGGSMNTEAFF. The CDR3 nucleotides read TGTGCCAGCAGTGAAAGCGTAGGTGGATCTATGAACACTGAAGCTTTCTTT.

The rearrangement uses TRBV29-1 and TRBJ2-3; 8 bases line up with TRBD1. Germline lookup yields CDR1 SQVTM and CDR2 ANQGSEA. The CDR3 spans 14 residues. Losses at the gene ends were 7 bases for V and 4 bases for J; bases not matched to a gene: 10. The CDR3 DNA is TGCAGCGGTTCACAGGGGGACAATTCAGATACGCAGTATTTT. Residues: CSGSQGDNSDTQYF.

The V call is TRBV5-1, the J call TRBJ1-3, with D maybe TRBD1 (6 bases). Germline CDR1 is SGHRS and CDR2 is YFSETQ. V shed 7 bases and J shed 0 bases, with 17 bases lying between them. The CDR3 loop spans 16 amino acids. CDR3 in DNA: TGCGCCAGCTTGGGGGCGGGGCGCTCCTCTGGAAACACCATATATTTT. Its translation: CASLGAGRSSGNTIYF. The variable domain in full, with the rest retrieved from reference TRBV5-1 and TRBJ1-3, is KAGVTQTPRYLIKTRGQQVTLSCSPISGHRSVSWYQQTPGQGLQFLFEYFSETQRNKGNFPGRFSGRQFSNSRSEMNVSTLELGDSALYLCASLGAGRSSGNTIYFGEGSWLTVV.

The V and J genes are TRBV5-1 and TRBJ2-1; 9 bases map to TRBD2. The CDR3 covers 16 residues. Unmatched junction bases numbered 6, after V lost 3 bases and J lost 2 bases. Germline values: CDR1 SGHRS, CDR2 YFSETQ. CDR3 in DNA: TGCGCCAGCAGCTGGGGCGGGGGGGCGACCTACAATGAGCAGTTCTTC. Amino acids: CASSWGGGATYNEQFF.

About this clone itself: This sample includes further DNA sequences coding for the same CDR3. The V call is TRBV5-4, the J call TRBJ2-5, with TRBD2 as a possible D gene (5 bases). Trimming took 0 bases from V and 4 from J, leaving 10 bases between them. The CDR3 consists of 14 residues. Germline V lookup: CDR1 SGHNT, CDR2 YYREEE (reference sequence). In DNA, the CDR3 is TGTGCCAGCAGCTTGGCCGGGGTGGGAGAGACCCAGTACTTC. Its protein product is CASSLAGVGETQYF.